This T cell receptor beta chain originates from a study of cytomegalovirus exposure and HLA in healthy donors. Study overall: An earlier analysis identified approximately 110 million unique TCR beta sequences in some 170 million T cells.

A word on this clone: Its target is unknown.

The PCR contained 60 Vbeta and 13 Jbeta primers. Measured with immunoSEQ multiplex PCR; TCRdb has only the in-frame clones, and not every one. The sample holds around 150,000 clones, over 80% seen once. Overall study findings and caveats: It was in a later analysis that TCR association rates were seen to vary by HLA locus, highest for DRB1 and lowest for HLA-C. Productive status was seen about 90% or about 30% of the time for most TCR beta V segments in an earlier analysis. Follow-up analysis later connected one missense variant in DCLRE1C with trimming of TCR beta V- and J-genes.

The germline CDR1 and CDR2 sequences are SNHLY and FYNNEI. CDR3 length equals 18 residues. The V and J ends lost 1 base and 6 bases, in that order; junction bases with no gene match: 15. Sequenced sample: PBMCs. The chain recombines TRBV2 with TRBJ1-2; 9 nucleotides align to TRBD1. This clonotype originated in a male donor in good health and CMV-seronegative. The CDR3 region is CASSEVRGQGDFYDGYTF. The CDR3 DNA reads TGTGCCAGCAGTGAAGTAAGGGGACAGGGTGATTTTTATGATGGCTACACCTTC.